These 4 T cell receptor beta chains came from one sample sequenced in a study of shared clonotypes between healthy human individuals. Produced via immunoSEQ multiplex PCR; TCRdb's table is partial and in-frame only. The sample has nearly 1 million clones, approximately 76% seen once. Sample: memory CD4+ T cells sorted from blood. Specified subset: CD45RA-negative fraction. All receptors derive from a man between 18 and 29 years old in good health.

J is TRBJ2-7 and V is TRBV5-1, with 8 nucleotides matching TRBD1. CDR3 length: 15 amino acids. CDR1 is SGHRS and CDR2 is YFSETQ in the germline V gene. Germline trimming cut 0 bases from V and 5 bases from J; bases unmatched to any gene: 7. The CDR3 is CASSLGTGLSHEQYF. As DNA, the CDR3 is TGCGCCAGCAGCTTGGGGACAGGGTTATCCCACGAGCAGTACTTC.

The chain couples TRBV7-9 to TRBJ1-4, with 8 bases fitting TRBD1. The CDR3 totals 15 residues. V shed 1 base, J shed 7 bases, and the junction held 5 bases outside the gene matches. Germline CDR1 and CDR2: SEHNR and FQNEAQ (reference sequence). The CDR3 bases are TGTGCCAGCAGCTTAGGCTCGGACAGGGCTGAAAAACTGTTTTTT. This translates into CASSLGSDRAEKLFF.

The DNA for the CDR3 is TGTGCCAGCAGTGCGGACAGCCGGGCCAACGTCCTGACTTTC. Translation: CASSADSRANVLTF. The chain couples TRBV2 to TRBJ2-6; D is perhaps TRBD1 (6 bases). There are 14 residues in the CDR3. The germline V gene encodes CDR1 SNHLY and CDR2 FYNNEI. V dropped 4 bases and J dropped 5 bases, with 9 bases sitting between them.

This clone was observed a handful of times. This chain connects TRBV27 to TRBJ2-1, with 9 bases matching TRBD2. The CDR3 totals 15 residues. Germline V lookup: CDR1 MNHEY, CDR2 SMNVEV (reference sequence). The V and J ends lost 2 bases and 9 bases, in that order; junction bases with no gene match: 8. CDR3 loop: CASSLGAGGPGEQFF. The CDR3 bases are TGTGCCAGCAGTTTAGGGGCGGGGGGGCCTGGTGAGCAGTTCTTC.